These 7 T cell receptor beta chains originate from one sample sequenced in a study of T cells expressing NK-cell markers (dated by TCRdb to 2020 to 2021). The method behind the library was 5' RACE. Sequencing took place on an Illumina HiSeq 2000. TCRdb reprocessed the reads and assigns one entry to each CDR3 protein sequence, leaving out DNA. This sample's table carries hundreds of thousands of distinct CDR3 sequences. The leading ten clones occupy roughly 3.5% of the sample. Sequenced: blood T cells: a sorted CD56 or NKG2C T cell subset, CD4+ or CD8+ T cells, or bulk PBMC T cells (not recorded which). These TCRs come from a man aged 18 to 29 in good health. Donor details come from another sample of the same person, matched by shared clones.

V is TRBV24-1 and J is TRBJ2-2. CDR1 and CDR2 (germline): KGHDR, SFDVKD. The CDR3 totals 14 residues. The CDR3 sequence is CATSDLSGNEELFF.

This CDR3 is CSAEEAKNIQYF. The V call is TRBV29-1, the J call TRBJ2-4; the D call of TRBD2 rests on TCRdb alone, since no DNA is present to check it. Per the germline V gene, CDR1 is SQVTM and CDR2 is ANQGSEA. The CDR3 covers 12 residues. The variable domain in full, with the rest retrieved from reference TRBV29-1 and TRBJ2-4, is SAVISQKPSRDICQRGTSLTIQCQVDSQVTMMFWYRQQPGQSLTLIATANQGSEATYESGFVIDKFPISRPNLTFSTLTVSNMSPEDSSIYLCSAEEAKNIQYFGAGTRLSVL.

J is TRBJ2-3 and V is TRBV6-2 or TRBV6-3; lacking DNA, the TRBD2 call made by TCRdb goes unchecked. The CDR3 has 12 residues. Germline values: CDR1 MNHEY, CDR2 SVGEGT. The CDR3 loop is CASSPGLLHQYF.

This chain joins TRBV5-1 and TRBJ2-3. The V gene's germline CDR1 is SGHRS and CDR2 YFSETQ. CDR3 length: 14 residues. CDR3 in amino acids: CASSEWVHTDTQYF.

V gene TRBV6-1 combines with J gene TRBJ2-3; TCRdb designates TRBD1, a call that cannot be tested without DNA. The V gene's germline CDR1 is MNHNS and CDR2 SASEGT. CDR3 size: 16 residues. This chain's CDR3 is CASSRNRAPGADTQYF.

The V call is TRBV7-7, the J call TRBJ2-1; there is no DNA to check the TCRdb D call of TRBD1. In germline, CDR1 is SSHAT, CDR2 FNYEAQ (reference sequence). The CDR3 is made up of 15 amino acids. The CDR3 loop is CASSLGVGEGGEQFF.

The CDR3 protein is CASSPRPEDSAVEQFF. The chain uses TRBV9 and TRBJ2-1; TCRdb gives TRBD1 as the D gene, but with no DNA this cannot be confirmed. CDR1 and CDR2 (germline): SGDLS, YYNGEE. The CDR3 has 16 amino acids.